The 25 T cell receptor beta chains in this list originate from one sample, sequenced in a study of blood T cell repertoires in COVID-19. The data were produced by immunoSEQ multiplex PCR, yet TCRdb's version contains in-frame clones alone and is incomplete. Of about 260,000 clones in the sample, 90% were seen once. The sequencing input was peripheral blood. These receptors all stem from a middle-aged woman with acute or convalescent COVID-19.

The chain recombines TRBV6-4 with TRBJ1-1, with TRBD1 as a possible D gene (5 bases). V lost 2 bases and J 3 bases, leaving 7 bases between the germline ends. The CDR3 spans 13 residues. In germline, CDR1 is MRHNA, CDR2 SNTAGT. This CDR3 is CASSDGGDTEAFF. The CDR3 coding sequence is TGTGCCAGCAGTGACGGAGGGGACACTGAAGCTTTCTTT.

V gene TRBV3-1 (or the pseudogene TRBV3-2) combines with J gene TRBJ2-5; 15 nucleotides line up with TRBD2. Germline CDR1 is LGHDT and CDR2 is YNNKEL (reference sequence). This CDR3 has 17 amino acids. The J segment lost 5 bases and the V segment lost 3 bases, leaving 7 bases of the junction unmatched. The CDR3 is CASSHRGLAGGRETQYF. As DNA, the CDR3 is TGTGCCAGCAGCCATCGCGGACTAGCGGGGGGGCGTGAGACCCAGTACTTC.

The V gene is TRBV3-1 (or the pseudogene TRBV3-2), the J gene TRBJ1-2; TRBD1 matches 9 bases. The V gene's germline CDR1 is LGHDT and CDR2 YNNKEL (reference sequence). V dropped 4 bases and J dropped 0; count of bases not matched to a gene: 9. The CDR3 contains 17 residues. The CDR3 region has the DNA TGTGCCAGCAGCCCTACAACAGGGGGCGAAGCTAACTATGGCTACACCTTC. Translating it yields CASSPTTGGEANYGYTF.

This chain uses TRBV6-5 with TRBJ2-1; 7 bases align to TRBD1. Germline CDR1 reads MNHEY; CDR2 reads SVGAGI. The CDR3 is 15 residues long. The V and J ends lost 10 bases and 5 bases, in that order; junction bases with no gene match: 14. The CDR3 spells CANRAGTALNNEQFF. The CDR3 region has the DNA TGTGCCAACAGAGCCGGGACAGCTTTGAACAATGAGCAGTTCTTC.

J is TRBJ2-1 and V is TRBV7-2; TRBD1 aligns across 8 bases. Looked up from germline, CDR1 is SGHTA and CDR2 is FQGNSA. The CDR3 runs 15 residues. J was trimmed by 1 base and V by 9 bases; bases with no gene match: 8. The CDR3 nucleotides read TGTGCCAGTAGACAGGGGACCTCTTCCTACAATGAGCAGTTCTTC. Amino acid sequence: CASRQGTSSYNEQFF.

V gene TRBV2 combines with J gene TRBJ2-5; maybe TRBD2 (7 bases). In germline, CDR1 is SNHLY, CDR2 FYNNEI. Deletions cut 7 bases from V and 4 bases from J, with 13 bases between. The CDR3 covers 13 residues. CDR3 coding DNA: TGTGCCAGCAATCGGGGGGCGGTAGAGACCCAGTACTTC. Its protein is CASNRGAVETQYF.

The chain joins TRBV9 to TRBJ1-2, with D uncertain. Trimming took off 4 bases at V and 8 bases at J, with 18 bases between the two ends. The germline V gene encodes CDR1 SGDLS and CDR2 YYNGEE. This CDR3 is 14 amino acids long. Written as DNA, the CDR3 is TGTGCCAGCAGCAACACCGGGAGATCCCTAGGCTACACCTTC. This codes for CASSNTGRSLGYTF.

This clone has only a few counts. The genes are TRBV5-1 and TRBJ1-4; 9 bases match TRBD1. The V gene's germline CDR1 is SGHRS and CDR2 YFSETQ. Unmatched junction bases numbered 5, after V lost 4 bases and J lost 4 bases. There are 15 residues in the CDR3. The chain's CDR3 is CASSRGTGNNEKLFF. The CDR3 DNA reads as TGCGCCAGCAGCCGCGGGACAGGGAATAATGAAAAACTGTTTTTT.

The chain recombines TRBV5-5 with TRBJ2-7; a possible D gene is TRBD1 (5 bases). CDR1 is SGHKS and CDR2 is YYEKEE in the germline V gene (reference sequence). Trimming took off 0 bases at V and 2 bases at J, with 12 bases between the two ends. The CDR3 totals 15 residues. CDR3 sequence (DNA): TGTGCCAGCAGCTTGGCCTCGGGCAGGGCCTACGAGCAGTACGTC. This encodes CASSLASGRAYEQYV.

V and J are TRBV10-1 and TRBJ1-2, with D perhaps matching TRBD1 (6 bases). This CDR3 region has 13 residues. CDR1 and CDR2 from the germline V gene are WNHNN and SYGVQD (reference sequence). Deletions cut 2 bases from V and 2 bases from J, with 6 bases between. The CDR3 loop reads CASSEGQNYGYTF. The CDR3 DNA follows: TGCGCCAGCAGTGAGGGACAGAACTATGGCTACACCTTC.

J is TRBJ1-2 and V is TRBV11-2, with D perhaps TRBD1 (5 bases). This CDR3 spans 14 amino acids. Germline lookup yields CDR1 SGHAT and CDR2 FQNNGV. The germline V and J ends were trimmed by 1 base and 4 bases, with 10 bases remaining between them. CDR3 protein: CASSLVGGGYGYTF. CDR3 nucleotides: TGTGCCAGCAGCTTAGTTGGGGGAGGCTATGGCTACACCTTC.

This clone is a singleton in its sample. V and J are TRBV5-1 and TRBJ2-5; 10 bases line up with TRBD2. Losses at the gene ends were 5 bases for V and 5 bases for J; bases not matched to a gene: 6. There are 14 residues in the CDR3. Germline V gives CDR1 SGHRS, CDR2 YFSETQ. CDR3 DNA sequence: TGCGCCAGCAGTACCCTAGCGGGGGCGGAGACCCAGTACTTC. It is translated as CASSTLAGAETQYF.

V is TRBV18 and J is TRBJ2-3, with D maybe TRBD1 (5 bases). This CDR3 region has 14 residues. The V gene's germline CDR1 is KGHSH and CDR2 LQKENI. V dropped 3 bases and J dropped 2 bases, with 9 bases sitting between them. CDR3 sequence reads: CASSPQTVTDTQYF. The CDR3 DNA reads TGTGCCAGCTCACCTCAGACAGTCACAGATACGCAGTATTTT.

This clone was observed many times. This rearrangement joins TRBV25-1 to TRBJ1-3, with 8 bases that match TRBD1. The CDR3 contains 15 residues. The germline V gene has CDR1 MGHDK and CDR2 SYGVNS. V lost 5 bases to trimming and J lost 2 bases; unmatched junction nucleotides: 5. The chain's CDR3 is CASSQGAIAGNTIYF. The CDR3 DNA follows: TGTGCCAGCAGTCAGGGGGCGATCGCTGGAAACACCATATATTTT.

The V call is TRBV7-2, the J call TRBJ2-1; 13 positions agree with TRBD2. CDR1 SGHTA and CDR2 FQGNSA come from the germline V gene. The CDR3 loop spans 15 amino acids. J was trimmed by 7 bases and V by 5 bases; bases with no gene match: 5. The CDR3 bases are TGTGCCAGCAGCCAGTCGGGACTAGCGGGGAATGAGCAGTTCTTC. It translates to CASSQSGLAGNEQFF.

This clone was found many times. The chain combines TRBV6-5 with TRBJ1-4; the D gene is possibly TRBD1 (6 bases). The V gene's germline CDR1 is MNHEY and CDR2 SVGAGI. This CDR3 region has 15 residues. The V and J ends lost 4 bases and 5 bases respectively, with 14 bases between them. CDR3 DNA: TGTGCCAGCAGTTCAGGTGGAGACAGGAATGAAAAACTGTTTTTT. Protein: CASSSGGDRNEKLFF.

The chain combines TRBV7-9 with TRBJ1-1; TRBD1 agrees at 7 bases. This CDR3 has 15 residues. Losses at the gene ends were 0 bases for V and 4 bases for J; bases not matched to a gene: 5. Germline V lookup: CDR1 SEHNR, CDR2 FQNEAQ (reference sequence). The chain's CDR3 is CASSLAGQGGTEAFF. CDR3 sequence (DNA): TGTGCCAGCAGCTTAGCCGGGCAGGGGGGCACTGAAGCTTTCTTT.

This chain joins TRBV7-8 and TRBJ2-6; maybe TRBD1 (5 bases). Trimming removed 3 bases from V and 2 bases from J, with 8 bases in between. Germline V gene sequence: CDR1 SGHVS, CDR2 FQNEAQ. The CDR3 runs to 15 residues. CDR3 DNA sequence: TGTGCCAGCAGCTTCAGGGCCGCTGGGGCCAACGTCCTGACTTTC. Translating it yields CASSFRAAGANVLTF.

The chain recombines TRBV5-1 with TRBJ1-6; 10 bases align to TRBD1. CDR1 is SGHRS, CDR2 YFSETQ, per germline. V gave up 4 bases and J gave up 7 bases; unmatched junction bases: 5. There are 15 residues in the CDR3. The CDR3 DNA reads TGCGCCAGCAGCCGGGGGACAGGGGCGAATTCACCCCTCCACTTT. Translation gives CASSRGTGANSPLHF.

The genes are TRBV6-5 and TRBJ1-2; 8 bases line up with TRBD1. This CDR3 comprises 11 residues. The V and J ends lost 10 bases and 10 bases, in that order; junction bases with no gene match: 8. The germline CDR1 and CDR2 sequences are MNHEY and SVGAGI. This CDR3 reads CATRTGKAYTF. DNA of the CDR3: TGTGCCACCAGGACAGGGAAGGCCTACACCTTC.

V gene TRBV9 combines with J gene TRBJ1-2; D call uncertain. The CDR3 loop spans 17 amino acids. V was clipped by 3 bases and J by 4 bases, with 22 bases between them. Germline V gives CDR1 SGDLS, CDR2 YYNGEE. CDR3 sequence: CASSGPPGEVRVYGYTF. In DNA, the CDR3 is TGTGCCAGCAGCGGACCCCCGGGCGAAGTGCGGGTCTATGGCTACACCTTC.

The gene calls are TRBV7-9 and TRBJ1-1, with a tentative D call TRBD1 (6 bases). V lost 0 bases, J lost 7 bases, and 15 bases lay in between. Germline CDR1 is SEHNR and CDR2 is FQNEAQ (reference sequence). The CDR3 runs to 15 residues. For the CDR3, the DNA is TGTGCCAGCAGCTTAGCGAACATAGGGGGTGGTGAAGCTTTCTTT. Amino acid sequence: CASSLANIGGGEAFF.

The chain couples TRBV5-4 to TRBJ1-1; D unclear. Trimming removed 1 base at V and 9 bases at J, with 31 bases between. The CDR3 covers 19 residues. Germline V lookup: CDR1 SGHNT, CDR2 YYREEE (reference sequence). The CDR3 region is CASSLPSGAAGRSSSQAFF. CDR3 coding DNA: TGTGCCAGCAGCTTGCCTTCGGGCGCTGCGGGTAGGAGTAGTAGTCAAGCTTTCTTT. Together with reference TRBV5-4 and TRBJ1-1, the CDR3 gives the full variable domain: ETGVTQSPTHLIKTRGQQVTLRCSSQSGHNTVSWYQQALGQGPQFIFQYYREEENGRGNFPPRFSGLQFPNYSSELNVNALELDDSALYLCASSLPSGAAGRSSSQAFFGQGTRLTVV.

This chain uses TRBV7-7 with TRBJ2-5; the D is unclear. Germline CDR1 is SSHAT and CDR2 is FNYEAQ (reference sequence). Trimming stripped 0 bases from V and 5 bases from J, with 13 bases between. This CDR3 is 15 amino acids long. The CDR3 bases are TGTGCCAGCAGCTTAGCGGTTGCACAGATGGAGACCCAGTACTTC. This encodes CASSLAVAQMETQYF.

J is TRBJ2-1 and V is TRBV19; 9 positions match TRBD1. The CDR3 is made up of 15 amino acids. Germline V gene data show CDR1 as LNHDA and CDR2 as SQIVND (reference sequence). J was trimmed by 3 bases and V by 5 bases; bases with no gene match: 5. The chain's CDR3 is CASSVHRGHYNEQFF. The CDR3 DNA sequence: TGTGCCAGTAGTGTCCACAGGGGGCACTACAATGAGCAGTTCTTC.